This T cell receptor (beta chain) was observed in a study of T cell responses to AZD1222 COVID-19 vaccine. General study findings and limits: Nearly half of spike-specific TCRs reportedly target variant regions that are unmutated in the B.1.351 and B.1.1.7 variants.

The V and J ends lost 4 bases and 4 bases respectively, with 12 bases between them. From germline, CDR1 is LGHDT and CDR2 YNNKEL (reference sequence). This CDR3 region has 14 residues. Profiled with immunoSEQ multiplex PCR; TCRdb holds only in-frame clones, not every one. The table includes about 120,000 clones, 80% to 95% detected once. Worth noting for this clone: Antigen specificity is unknown.

This receptor was taken from an adult in good health. The chain is built from TRBV3-1 (or the pseudogene TRBV3-2) and TRBJ2-3; D is ambiguous. The material was peripheral blood, obtained on day 0 of AZD1222 vaccination. CDR3 in amino acids: CASSPSEVPDTQYF. In nucleotides, the CDR3 is TGTGCCAGCAGCCCATCCGAAGTGCCAGATACGCAGTATTTT.